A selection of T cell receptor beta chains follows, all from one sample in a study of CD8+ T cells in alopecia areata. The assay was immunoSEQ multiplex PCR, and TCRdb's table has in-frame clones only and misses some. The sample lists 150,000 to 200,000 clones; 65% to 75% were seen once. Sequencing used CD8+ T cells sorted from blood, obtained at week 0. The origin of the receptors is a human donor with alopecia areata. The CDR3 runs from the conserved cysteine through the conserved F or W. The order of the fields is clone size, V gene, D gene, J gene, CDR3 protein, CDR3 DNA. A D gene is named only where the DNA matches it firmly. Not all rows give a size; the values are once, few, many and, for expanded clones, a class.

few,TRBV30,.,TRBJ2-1,CAWSVRRGPYNEQFF,TGTGCCTGGAGTGTGAGACGGGGGCCGTACAATGAGCAGTTCTTC
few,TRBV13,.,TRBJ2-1,CASSLGRGLPVGEQFF,TGTGCCAGCAGCTTAGGCCGGGGGTTACCCGTGGGTGAGCAGTTCTTC
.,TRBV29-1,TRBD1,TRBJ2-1,CSVERTGASNEQFF,TGCAGCGTTGAGAGGACAGGGGCTTCCAATGAGCAGTTCTTC
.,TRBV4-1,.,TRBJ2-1,CASSQTSPPEQFF,TGCGCCAGCAGCCAGACCAGCCCTCCTGAGCAGTTCTTC
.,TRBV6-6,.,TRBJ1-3,CASSKGYGNTIYF,TGTGCCAGCAGCAAGGGGTATGGAAACACCATATATTTT
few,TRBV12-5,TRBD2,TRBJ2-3,CASGFGGAADTQYF,TGTGCTAGTGGTTTCGGGGGGGCAGCGGATACGCAGTATTTT
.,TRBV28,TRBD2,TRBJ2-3,CASSLGIAGSDTQYF,TGTGCCAGCAGTTTAGGGATAGCGGGGTCAGATACGCAGTATTTT
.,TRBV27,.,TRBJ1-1,CASSLTWGGALTEAFF,TGTGCCAGCAGTTTAACGTGGGGGGGCGCGTTAACTGAAGCTTTCTTT
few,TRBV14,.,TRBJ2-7,CASSQVSGFHEQYF,TGTGCCAGCAGCCAAGTCTCCGGATTCCACGAGCAGTACTTC
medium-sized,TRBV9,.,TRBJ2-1,CASGFVNEQFF,TGTGCCAGCGGATTCGTCAATGAGCAGTTCTTC
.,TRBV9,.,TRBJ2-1,CASSVSGAGNEQFF,TGTGCCAGCAGCGTCTCCGGGGCCGGGAATGAGCAGTTCTTC
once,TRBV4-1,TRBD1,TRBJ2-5,CASSLRTGVETQYF,TGCGCCAGCAGCTTAAGGACAGGGGTAGAGACCCAGTACTTC
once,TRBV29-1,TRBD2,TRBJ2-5,CSVEDPQAGSTQYF,TGCAGCGTTGAAGATCCTCAAGCGGGGTCGACCCAGTACTTC
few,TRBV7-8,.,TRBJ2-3,CASRPSRGSSTDTQYF,TGTGCCAGCAGGCCAAGCCGGGGTTCTAGCACAGATACGCAGTATTTT
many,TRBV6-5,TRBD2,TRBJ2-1,CASSFGTSGVNEQFF,TGTGCCAGCAGTTTCGGGACTAGCGGGGTAAATGAGCAGTTCTTC
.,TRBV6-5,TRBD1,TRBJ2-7,CASSFMLGTGNYEQYF,TGTGCCAGCAGTTTCATGCTCGGGACAGGGAACTACGAGCAGTACTTC
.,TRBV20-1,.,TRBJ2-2,CSAKTGELFF,TGCAGTGCTAAGACCGGGGAGCTGTTTTTT
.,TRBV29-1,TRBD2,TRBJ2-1,CSVEGASGGVAYNEQFF,TGCAGCGTTGAAGGGGCTAGCGGGGGTGTAGCCTACAATGAGCAGTTCTTC
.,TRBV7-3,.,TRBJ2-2,CASSLEYTGELFF,TGTGCCAGCAGCTTAGAGTACACCGGGGAGCTGTTTTTT
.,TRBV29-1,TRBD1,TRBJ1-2,CSGLGTGGTLNYGYTF,TGCAGCGGGCTTGGGACAGGGGGCACCCTTAACTATGGCTACACCTTC
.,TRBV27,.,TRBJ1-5,CAARPGGGNQPQHF,TGTGCAGCGCGGCCGGGGGGAGGCAATCAGCCCCAGCATTTT
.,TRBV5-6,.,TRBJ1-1,CASSLGTGLSTEAFF,TGTGCCAGCAGTCTTGGTACAGGACTATCCACTGAAGCTTTCTTT
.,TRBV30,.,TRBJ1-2,CAWSARTIYGYTF,TGTGCCTGGAGCGCACGGACCATCTATGGCTACACCTTC